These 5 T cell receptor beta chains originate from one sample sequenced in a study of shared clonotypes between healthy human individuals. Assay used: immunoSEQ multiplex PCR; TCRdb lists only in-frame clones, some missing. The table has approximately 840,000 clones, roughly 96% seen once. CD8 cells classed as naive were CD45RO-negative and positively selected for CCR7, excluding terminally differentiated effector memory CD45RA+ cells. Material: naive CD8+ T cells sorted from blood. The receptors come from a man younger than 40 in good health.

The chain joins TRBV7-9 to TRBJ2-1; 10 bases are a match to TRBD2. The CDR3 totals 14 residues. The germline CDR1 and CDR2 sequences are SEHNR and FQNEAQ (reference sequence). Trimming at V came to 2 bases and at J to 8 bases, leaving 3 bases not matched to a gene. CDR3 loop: CASSLSSGRHEQFF. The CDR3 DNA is TGTGCCAGCAGCTTATCTAGCGGGAGACATGAGCAGTTCTTC.

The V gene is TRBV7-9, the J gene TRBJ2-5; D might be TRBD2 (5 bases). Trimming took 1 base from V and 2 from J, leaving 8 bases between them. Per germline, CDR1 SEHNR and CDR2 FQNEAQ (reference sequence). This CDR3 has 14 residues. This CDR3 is CASSLVRGQETQYF. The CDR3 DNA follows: TGTGCCAGCAGCTTAGTTCGGGGTCAAGAGACCCAGTACTTC.

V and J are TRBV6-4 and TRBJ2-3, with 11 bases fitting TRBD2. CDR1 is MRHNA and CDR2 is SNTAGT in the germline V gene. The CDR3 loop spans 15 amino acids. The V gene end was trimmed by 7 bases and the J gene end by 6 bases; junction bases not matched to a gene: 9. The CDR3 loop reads CASTGTSGLRDTQYF. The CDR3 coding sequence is TGTGCCAGCACCGGGACTAGCGGCCTTAGGGATACGCAGTATTTT.

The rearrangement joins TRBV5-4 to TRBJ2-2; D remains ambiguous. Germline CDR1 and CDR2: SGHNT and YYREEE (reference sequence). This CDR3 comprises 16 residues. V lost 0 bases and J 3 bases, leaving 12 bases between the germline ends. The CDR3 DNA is TGTGCCAGCAGCTTGGGAGCCGGGTGGGACACCGGGGAGCTGTTTTTT. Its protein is CASSLGAGWDTGELFF.

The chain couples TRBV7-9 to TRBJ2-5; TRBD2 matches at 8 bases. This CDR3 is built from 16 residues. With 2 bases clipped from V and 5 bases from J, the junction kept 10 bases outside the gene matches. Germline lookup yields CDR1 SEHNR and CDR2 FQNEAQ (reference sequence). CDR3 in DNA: TGTGCCAGCAGCTTAATTGGGCATAGCGGGACGGAGACCCAGTACTTC. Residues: CASSLIGHSGTETQYF.